Sequencing of this T cell receptor (beta chain) was carried out in a study of OX40 agonist ivuxolimab in advanced cancers. Across the study: Ivuxolimab doses were 0.01, 0.1, 0.3, 1.5, 3 or 10 mg/kg every 2 weeks.

Germline loops: CDR1 MNHEY, CDR2 SMNVEV (reference sequence). The CDR3 covers 17 residues. Unmatched junction bases numbered 9, after V lost 2 bases and J lost 4 bases. The data were produced by immunoSEQ multiplex PCR, yet TCRdb's version contains in-frame clones alone and is incomplete. The table records 44,000 or so clones, more than 65% of them present only once. Source: CD4+ or CD8+ T cells sorted from blood, taken in a trial of the OX40 agonist ivuxolimab. The chain links TRBV27 to TRBJ2-2; 8 bases are a match to TRBD1. This sequence was found in an adult with an advanced solid tumor such as melanoma, head and neck, liver or kidney cancer. CDR3 protein: CASSLDSGGAATGELFF. The CDR3, as DNA: TGTGCCAGCAGTTTAGACTCAGGGGGCGCGGCCACCGGGGAGCTGTTTTTT.